Below, 8 T cell receptor beta chains from the same sample are listed, as sequenced in a study of blood T cell repertoires in COVID-19. TCRdb keeps only in-frame clones here, not all; method: immunoSEQ multiplex PCR. The data contain 55,000 to 80,000 clones, around four fifths of them seen just once; the ten biggest clones take up roughly 5.3%. The sample consisted of peripheral blood. The receptors shown here come from a man between 50 and 59 years old with active COVID-19.

The chain joins TRBV3-1 (or the pseudogene TRBV3-2) to TRBJ1-1; D is undetermined. The CDR3 sequence is 12 residues long. The germline CDR1 and CDR2 sequences are LGHDT and YNNKEL (reference sequence). Trimming left V 8 bases short and J 4 bases short, with 11 bases between. DNA for the CDR3: TGTGCCAGCCAAAAGGGAGGCACTGAAGCTTTCTTT. Protein sequence: CASQKGGTEAFF.

J is TRBJ1-5 and V is TRBV6-1, with 7 bases matching TRBD1. CDR3 length: 18 amino acids. The trim removed 0 bases at V and 0 bases at J, leaving 8 bases unmatched. CDR1 and CDR2 from the germline V gene are MNHNS and SASEGT. CDR3 in DNA: TGTGCCAGCAGTGAAGCGAGGGGGCGGATCAATAGCAATCAGCCCCAGCATTTT. Translation: CASSEARGRINSNQPQHF.

The chain combines TRBV30 with TRBJ1-5; TRBD1 might be the D (5 bases). Trimming stripped 3 bases from V and 3 bases from J, with 9 bases between. Per germline, CDR1 GTSNPN and CDR2 SVGIG (reference sequence). This CDR3 comprises 13 residues. CDR3 sequence reads: CAWSDSFNQPQHF. CDR3 DNA sequence: TGTGCCTGGAGCGACAGCTTCAATCAGCCCCAGCATTTT.

The V call is TRBV10-3, the J call TRBJ1-1, with TRBD1 matching 9 bases. The CDR3 runs 11 residues. The germline V gene has CDR1 ENHRY and CDR2 SYGVKD. The trim removed 10 bases at V and 6 bases at J, leaving 3 bases unmatched. The chain's CDR3 is CATGTGSEAFF. The CDR3 DNA reads TGTGCCACAGGGACAGGGTCTGAAGCTTTCTTT.

The V and J genes are TRBV19 and TRBJ2-2; D gene ambiguous. The CDR3 is 14 amino acids. V lost 5 bases, J lost 6 bases, and 13 bases lay in between. The germline V gene has CDR1 LNHDA and CDR2 SQIVND (reference sequence). The chain's CDR3 is CASSPSQISGELFF. The CDR3 DNA sequence: TGTGCCAGTAGTCCTAGTCAGATTTCCGGGGAGCTGTTTTTT.

The V and J genes are TRBV3-1 (or the pseudogene TRBV3-2) and TRBJ2-1, with TRBD1 identical over 7 bases. Looked up from germline, CDR1 is LGHDT and CDR2 is YNNKEL (reference sequence). This CDR3 region has 12 residues. V shed 0 bases, J shed 14 bases, and the junction held 4 bases outside the gene matches. Written as DNA, the CDR3 is TGTGCCAGCAGCCAAGACCGGACAGGAAAGTTCTTC. It is translated as CASSQDRTGKFF.

CDR3 sequence reads: CASTSTGLGSPLHF. In DNA, the CDR3 is TGTGCCAGCACATCAACAGGGTTGGGTTCACCCCTCCACTTT. This sequence joins TRBV2 and TRBJ1-6; maybe TRBD1 (6 bases). Germline V gene sequence: CDR1 SNHLY, CDR2 FYNNEI. This CDR3 is built from 14 residues. Deletions cut 7 bases from V and 9 bases from J, with 16 bases between.

The CDR3 here is CASSVEENTEAFF. For the CDR3, the DNA is TGTGCCAGCAGTGTCGAGGAGAACACTGAAGCTTTCTTT. The chain joins TRBV6-4 to TRBJ1-1; D gene unclear. The germline V gene has CDR1 MRHNA and CDR2 SNTAGT. The V end was cut by 4 bases, the J end by 1 base, with 7 bases between. This CDR3 contains 13 residues.